The 12 T cell receptor beta chains listed next were all sequenced from one sample in a study of spatial heterogeneity in lung cancer. Time point: blood at routine non-recurrence follow-up after resection. TCRdb re-derived calls from the 5' RACE reads in MiXCR, one entry per CDR3 protein. The sample holds fewer than 100,000 distinct CDR3 sequences, around 19% seen once. Sequenced material: PBMCs, taken at follow-up. These receptors were collected from a male donor with early-stage non-small cell lung cancer.

By frequency in the sample, this clonotype is medium-sized. The CDR3 is CASSPLRGGGTEAFF. CDR3 nucleotides: TGTGCCAGCAGTCCGCTACGCGGCGGGGGCACTGAAGCTTTCTTT. The chain recombines TRBV6-5 with TRBJ1-1; weak D call: TRBD1 (5 bases). The germline gives CDR1 MNHEY, CDR2 SVGAGI. The V and J ends lost 5 bases and 4 bases respectively, with 17 bases between them. The CDR3 consists of 15 residues.

This clonotype was observed many times. In DNA, the CDR3 is TGTGCCAGCAGTGAAGACAGCATGAACACTGAAGCTTTCTTT. This translates into CASSEDSMNTEAFF. This chain uses TRBV6-5 with TRBJ1-1; weak D call: TRBD1 (5 bases). The CDR3 has 14 residues. Per germline, CDR1 MNHEY and CDR2 SVGAGI. V was shortened by 5 bases and J by 0 bases, with 10 bases between the two germline ends.

This clonotype was found many times. The chain links TRBV7-2 to TRBJ2-1, with D perhaps TRBD1 or TRBD2 (5 bases each). V lost 0 bases, J lost 0 bases, and 15 bases lay in between. The germline V gene has CDR1 SGHTA and CDR2 FQGNSA. This CDR3 comprises 18 residues. The CDR3 nucleotides read TGTGCCAGCAGCTTAGCGAGGGGCCAGTTTAGCTCCTACAATGAGCAGTTCTTC. It encodes CASSLARGQFSSYNEQFF.

The chain carries TRBV27 and TRBJ2-7; 11 positions agree with TRBD2. V dropped 4 bases and J dropped 0; count of bases not matched to a gene: 5. Germline lookup yields CDR1 MNHEY and CDR2 SMNVEV (reference sequence). The CDR3 runs 16 residues. The CDR3: CASSSRLAGTSYEQYF. As DNA, the CDR3 is TGTGCCAGCAGTTCACGACTAGCGGGGACCTCCTACGAGCAGTACTTC.

The V gene is TRBV10-3, the J gene TRBJ2-2; the D gene is possibly TRBD2 (6 bases). The CDR3 length is 15 residues. The V end lost 3 bases, the J end lost 2 bases, and 10 bases lay between the germline ends. Germline V gene lookup returns CDR1 ENHRY and CDR2 SYGVKD. CDR3 sequence (DNA): TGTGCCATCAGTGATCGGGACTCTAACACCGGGGAGCTGTTTTTT. The encoded protein is CAISDRDSNTGELFF.

The gene calls are TRBV20-1 and TRBJ1-5; 7 bases are shared with TRBD1. The CDR3 is 16 residues long. V was clipped by 7 bases and J by 0 bases; unmatched bases: 12. Per germline, CDR1 DFQATT and CDR2 SNEGSKA (reference sequence). The CDR3 protein is CSVPTEGAHSNQPQHF. Written as DNA, the CDR3 is TGCAGTGTTCCGACGGAGGGGGCCCATAGCAATCAGCCCCAGCATTTT.

A few counts support this clonotype. The chain combines TRBV19 with TRBJ1-2, with TRBD1 matching over 11 bases. In germline, CDR1 is LNHDA, CDR2 SQIVND (reference sequence). The length of the CDR3 is 18 residues. Unmatched junction bases numbered 12, after V lost 4 bases and J lost 2 bases. The CDR3 DNA reads as TGTGCCAGTAGTACAACCCCGGACAGGGGGCTGCGGAACTATGGCTACACCTTC. Protein product: CASSTTPDRGLRNYGYTF. The full variable domain, in which reference TRBV19 and TRBJ1-2 provide the parts outside the CDR3, is DGGITQSPKYLFRKEGQNVTLSCEQNLNHDAMYWYRQDPGQGLRLIYYSQIVNDFQKGDIAEGYSVSREKKESFPLTVTSAQKNPTAFYLCASSTTPDRGLRNYGYTFGSGTRLTVV.

This clonotype was detected once. The gene calls are TRBV11-3 and TRBJ2-7, with D perhaps given as TRBD1 or TRBD2 (5 bases each). Deletions cut 6 bases from V and 3 bases from J, with 12 bases between. Germline CDR1 reads SGHNT; CDR2 reads YENEEA. The CDR3 consists of 13 residues. The CDR3 is CASSQWGIYEQYV. The CDR3 coding sequence is TGTGCCAGCAGTCAGTGGGGGATCTACGAGCAGTACGTC.

This clonotype came up a few times. The chain carries TRBV29-1 and TRBJ2-3, with TRBD2 matching 7 bases. J lost 1 base, V lost 7 bases, and 8 bases had no gene match. The CDR3 extends over 14 amino acids. From germline, CDR1 is SQVTM and CDR2 ANQGSEA. CDR3 bases: TGCAGCGCCGAGGGACTACCGCGCACAGATACGCAGTATTTT. Translated, it gives CSAEGLPRTDTQYF.

The V and J genes are TRBV5-1 and TRBJ2-1, with a tentative D call TRBD2 (5 bases). Germline CDR1 and CDR2: SGHRS and YFSETQ. The CDR3 consists of 16 residues. Trimming stripped 4 bases from V and 7 bases from J, with 21 bases between. The CDR3 spells CASSRPLEGSLNEQFF. In nucleotides, the CDR3 is TGCGCCAGCAGCAGGCCCCTTGAAGGGAGCTTGAATGAGCAGTTCTTC.

The gene calls are TRBV2 and TRBJ2-4, with 9 bases fitting TRBD2. The V gene's germline CDR1 is SNHLY and CDR2 FYNNEI. The trim removed 4 bases at V and 11 bases at J, leaving 9 bases unmatched. The CDR3 spans 14 residues. In DNA form, the CDR3 reads TGTGCCAGCAGTGCCATTGGCGGGAGGGGGCTTCAGTACTTC. Translating gives CASSAIGGRGLQYF.

This clonotype occurred a few times. V and J are TRBV20-1 and TRBJ1-1, with D perhaps TRBD1 (6 bases). This CDR3 spans 13 amino acids. V was shortened by 0 bases and J by 1 base, with 6 bases between the two germline ends. Looked up from germline, CDR1 is DFQATT and CDR2 is SNEGSKA (reference sequence). CDR3 loop: CSAREDRNTEAFF. The CDR3, as DNA: TGCAGTGCTAGAGAGGACAGGAACACTGAAGCTTTCTTT.